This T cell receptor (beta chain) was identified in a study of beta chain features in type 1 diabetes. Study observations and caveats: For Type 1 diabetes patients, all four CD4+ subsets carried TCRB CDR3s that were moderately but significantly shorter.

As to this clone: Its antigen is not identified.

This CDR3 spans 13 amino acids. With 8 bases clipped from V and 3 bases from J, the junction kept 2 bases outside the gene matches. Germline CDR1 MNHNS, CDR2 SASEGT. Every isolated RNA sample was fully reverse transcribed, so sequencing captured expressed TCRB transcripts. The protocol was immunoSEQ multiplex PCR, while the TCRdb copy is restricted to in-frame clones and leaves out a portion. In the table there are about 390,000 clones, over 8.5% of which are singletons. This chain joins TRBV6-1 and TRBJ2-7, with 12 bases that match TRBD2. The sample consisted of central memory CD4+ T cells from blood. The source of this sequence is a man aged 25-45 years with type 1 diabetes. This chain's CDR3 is CASRTSGNYEQYF. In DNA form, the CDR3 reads TGTGCCAGCCGGACTAGCGGGAACTACGAGCAGTACTTC.